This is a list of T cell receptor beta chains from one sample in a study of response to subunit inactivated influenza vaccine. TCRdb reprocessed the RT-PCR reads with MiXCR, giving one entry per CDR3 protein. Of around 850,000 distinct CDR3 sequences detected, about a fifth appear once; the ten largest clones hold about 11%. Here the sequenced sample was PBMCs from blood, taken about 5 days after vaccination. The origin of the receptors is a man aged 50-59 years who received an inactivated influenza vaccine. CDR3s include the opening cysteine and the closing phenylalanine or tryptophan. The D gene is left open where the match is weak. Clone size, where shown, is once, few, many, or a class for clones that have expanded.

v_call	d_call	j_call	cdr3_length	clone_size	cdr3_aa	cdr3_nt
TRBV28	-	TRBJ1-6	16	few	CASSLYGRVRNSPLHF	TGTGCCAGCAGTTTATATGGCAGGGTACGGAATTCACCCCTCCACTTT
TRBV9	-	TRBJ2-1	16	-	CASRIGGVVFIVEQFF	TGTGCCAGCAGAATAGGAGGGGTAGTGTTCATCGTTGAGCAGTTCTTC
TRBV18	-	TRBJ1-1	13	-	CASSPISPTEAFF	TGTGCCAGCTCACCCATTTCACCAACTGAAGCTTTCTTT
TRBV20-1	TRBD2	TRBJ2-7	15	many	CSALPRPGGSYEQYF	TGCAGTGCTCTCCCCCGTCCGGGAGGCTCCTACGAGCAGTACTTC
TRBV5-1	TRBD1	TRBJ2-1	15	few	CASSPGQGGHNEQFF	TGCGCCAGCAGCCCAGGACAGGGGGGCCACAATGAGCAGTTCTTC
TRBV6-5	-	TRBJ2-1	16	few	CASSFLGQLRSNEQFF	TGTGCCAGCAGTTTCTTGGGGCAGCTAAGGTCCAATGAGCAGTTCTTC
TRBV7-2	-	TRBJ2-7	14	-	CASSKTGNSYEQYF	TGTGCCAGCAGTAAAACAGGGAACTCCTACGAGCAGTACTTC
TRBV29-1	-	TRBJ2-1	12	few	CSVAHSSAKQFF	TGCAGCGTCGCCCACAGCTCCGCAAAGCAGTTCTTC
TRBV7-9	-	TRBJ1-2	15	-	CASSHETAQVNGYTF	TGTGCCAGCAGCCACGAGACGGCCCAAGTTAATGGCTACACCTTC
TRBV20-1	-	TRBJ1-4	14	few	CSAVIWPTNEKLFF	TGCAGTGCTGTTATATGGCCAACTAATGAAAAACTGTTTTTT
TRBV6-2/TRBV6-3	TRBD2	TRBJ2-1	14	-	CASILDGGAEEQFF	TGTGCCAGCATCCTCGACGGGGGGGCGGAGGAGCAGTTCTTC
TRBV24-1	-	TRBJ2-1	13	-	CATSDLYRDEQFF	TGTGCCACCAGTGATTTGTATCGGGATGAGCAGTTCTTC
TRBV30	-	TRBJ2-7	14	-	CAWTKGGGTYEQYF	TGTGCCTGGACCAAGGGGGGAGGAACCTACGAGCAGTACTTC
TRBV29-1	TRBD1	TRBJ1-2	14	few	CSVGQRGRDYGYTF	TGCAGCGTTGGTCAAAGGGGGCGCGACTATGGCTACACCTTC
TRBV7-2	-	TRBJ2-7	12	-	CASSSAREEQYF	TGTGCCAGCAGCTCAGCCAGGGAAGAGCAGTACTTC
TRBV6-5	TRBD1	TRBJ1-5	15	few	CASSYPPGGPQPQHF	TGTGCCAGCAGTTACCCACCAGGGGGCCCTCAGCCCCAGCATTTT
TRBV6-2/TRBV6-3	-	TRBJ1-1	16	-	CASSYLGGGVRDEAFF	TGTGCCAGCAGTTACCTCGGGGGGGGCGTTCGGGATGAAGCTTTCTTT
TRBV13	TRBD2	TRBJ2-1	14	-	CASSQRTSANEQFF	TGTGCCAGCAGCCAACGGACTAGCGCCAATGAGCAGTTCTTC
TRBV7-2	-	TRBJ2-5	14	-	CASSRPGQEETQYF	TGTGCCAGCAGTCGACCGGGACAAGAAGAGACCCAGTACTTC
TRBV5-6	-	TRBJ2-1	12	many	CASRSGGDEQFF	TGTGCCAGCAGAAGTGGCGGGGATGAGCAGTTCTTC
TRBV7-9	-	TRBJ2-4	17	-	CASSLVGSSLAKNIQYF	TGTGCCAGCAGCTTAGTGGGCTCTTCTCTAGCCAAAAACATTCAGTACTTC
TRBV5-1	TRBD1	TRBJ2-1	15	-	CASSLGQGVANEQFF	TGCGCCAGCAGCTTGGGACAGGGGGTGGCAAATGAGCAGTTCTTC
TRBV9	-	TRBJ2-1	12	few	CASSVGEGEQFF	TGTGCCAGCAGCGTAGGAGAGGGTGAGCAGTTCTTC
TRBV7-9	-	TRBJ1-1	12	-	CASSSPAGPSFF	TGTGCCAGCAGCTCCCCCGCGGGCCCAAGTTTCTTT
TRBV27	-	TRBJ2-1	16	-	CASSLISPAGSGEQFF	TGTGCCAGCAGTTTAATTTCCCCGGCGGGGAGTGGTGAGCAGTTCTTC
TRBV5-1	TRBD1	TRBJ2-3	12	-	CASNSEGTGQYF	TGCGCCAGCAATTCGGAGGGGACAGGGCAGTATTTT
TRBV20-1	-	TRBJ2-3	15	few	CSARDWGSGTDTQYF	TGCAGTGCTAGAGATTGGGGGAGCGGCACAGATACGCAGTATTTT
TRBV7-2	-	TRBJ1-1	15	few	CASSPRGAPNTGAFF	TGTGCCAGCAGCCCTCGGGGGGCGCCAAACACTGGAGCTTTCTTT
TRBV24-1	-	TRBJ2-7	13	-	CATSDPWTHEQYF	TGTGCCACCAGTGACCCGTGGACCCACGAGCAGTACTTC
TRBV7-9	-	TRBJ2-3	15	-	CASSGREALTDTQYF	TGTGCCAGCAGCGGCCGAGAGGCCCTCACAGATACGCAGTATTTT
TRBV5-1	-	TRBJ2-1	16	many	CASSLAGSDIDNEQFF	TGCGCCAGCAGCTTGGCCGGGTCTGACATCGACAATGAGCAGTTCTTC
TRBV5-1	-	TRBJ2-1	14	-	CASSSYQGIHEQFF	TGCGCCAGCAGCTCATACCAGGGGATCCATGAGCAGTTCTTC
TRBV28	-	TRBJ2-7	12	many	CASSLSIYEQYF	TGTGCCAGCAGTTTATCGATCTACGAGCAGTACTTC
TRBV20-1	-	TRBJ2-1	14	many	CSASGRAAYNEQFF	TGCAGTGCTAGTGGTAGGGCGGCCTACAATGAGCAGTTCTTC
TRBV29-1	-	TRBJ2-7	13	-	CSVWRQAQGEQYF	TGCAGCGTTTGGAGACAGGCCCAGGGCGAGCAGTACTTC
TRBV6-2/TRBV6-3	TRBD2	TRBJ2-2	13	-	CASSQLATGELFF	TGTGCCAGCAGTCAACTAGCGACCGGGGAGCTGTTTTTT
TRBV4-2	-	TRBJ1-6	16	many	CASSQERSLYNSPLHF	TGTGCCAGCAGCCAAGAAAGGTCTCTTTATAATTCACCCCTCCACTTT
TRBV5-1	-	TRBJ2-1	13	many	CASSLAVANEQFF	TGCGCCAGCAGCTTGGCCGTGGCTAATGAGCAGTTCTTC
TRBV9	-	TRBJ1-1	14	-	CASSVAPGGREAFF	TGTGCCAGCAGCGTCGCACCAGGAGGGAGGGAAGCTTTCTTT
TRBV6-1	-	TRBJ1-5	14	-	CAVSPGISNQPQHF	TGTGCCGTCAGCCCGGGGATCAGCAATCAGCCCCAGCATTTT
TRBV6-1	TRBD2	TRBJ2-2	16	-	CASTQSGGTNTGELFF	TGTGCCAGCACCCAGAGCGGGGGGACGAACACCGGGGAGCTGTTTTTT
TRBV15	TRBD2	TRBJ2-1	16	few	CATSRDLLAGSHEQFF	TGTGCCACCAGCAGAGATTTACTAGCGGGAAGCCATGAGCAGTTCTTC
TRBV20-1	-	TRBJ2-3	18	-	CSARDPLLDSLLRATQYF	TGCAGTGCTAGAGACCCCCTATTAGATTCCCTCCTTCGGGCTACGCAGTATTTT
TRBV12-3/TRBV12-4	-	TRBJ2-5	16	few	CASSLAGAGSQETQYF	TGTGCCAGCAGTTTAGCGGGAGCAGGGAGCCAAGAGACCCAGTACTTC
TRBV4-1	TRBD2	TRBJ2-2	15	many	CASSQGLVGVGELFF	TGCGCCAGCAGCCAGGGACTAGTGGGCGTCGGGGAGCTGTTTTTT